This TCR beta chain was profiled in a study of blood T cell repertoires in COVID-19. Recovery among Cohort 3 donors was established by two negative PCRs, clearance, or symptom resolution. Germline lookup yields CDR1 SEHNR and CDR2 FQNEAQ (reference sequence). The CDR3 spans 18 residues. V lost 5 bases, J lost 4 bases, and 16 bases stayed unmatched. As processed by the authors: Amplification from reference gene primers served as the basis for estimated nucleated cell counts. TCRdb's table, derived via immunoSEQ multiplex PCR, lists solely in-frame clones and lacks some. The V and J calls and clone size were taken over from that table, and D and trimming were inferred from the DNA. Of 350,000 or so clones detected, roughly 84% appear once; the ten largest clones hold over 0.8%.

The sequence derives from a woman in her twenties or thirties who had recovered from COVID-19. The sample comprised PBMCs or T cells enriched from blood (not recorded which). The genes are TRBV7-9 and TRBJ1-1; 10 nucleotides match TRBD1. CDR3: CASSPTTGQGLRGTEAFF. CDR3 nucleotides: TGTGCCAGCAGCCCAACGACGGGACAGGGGCTCCGGGGCACTGAAGCTTTCTTT.